This TCR beta chain was recorded in a study of CD4+ T cells in melanoma. The CDR3 sequence is 14 residues long. CDR1 is SQVTM, CDR2 ANQGSEA, per germline. Trimming at V came to 1 base and at J to 5 bases, leaving 4 bases not matched to a gene. Libraries were prepared by immunoSEQ multiplex PCR; TCRdb keeps only in-frame clonotypes and omits some of them. The sample carries under 8,000 clones, around 68% recorded once. The chain joins TRBV29-1 to TRBJ1-4; 7 positions agree with TRBD1. Sequenced material: cells from a culture (not recorded whether cultured in vitro). The sequence came from a human donor with melanoma. CDR3 amino acids: CSVEGTGSNEKLFF. In DNA form, the CDR3 reads TGCAGCGTTGAAGGGACAGGTTCGAATGAAAAACTGTTTTTT.